This T cell receptor beta chain was recovered during a study of blood T cell repertoires in COVID-19. Details on this clone: Sequence at one end of the junction differs from germline and may be a read error.

Authors' methods: Nucleated cell counts were estimated from reference gene primer amplification. The method was immunoSEQ multiplex PCR; TCRdb's version includes in-frame clones alone and lacks a portion of them. Clone size and the V and J calls come from that table; the DNA yielded D and trimming. This sample yields over 100,000 clones, of which around 86% are seen a single time; approximately 7.9% belongs to the top ten. The receptor comes from a man aged 65 to 79 with acute or convalescent COVID-19. Sequenced: peripheral blood.

The CDR3 DNA follows: TGTGCTAGCAGCTTAGACGGGGTGGGTAGCGGGAAGCAGCCAGATACGCAGTATTTT. Translation gives CASSLDGVGSGKQPDTQYF. This chain joins TRBV7-7 and TRBJ2-3; TRBD2 matches 8 bases. In germline, CDR1 is SSHAT, CDR2 FNYEAQ (reference sequence). The CDR3 contains 19 residues.